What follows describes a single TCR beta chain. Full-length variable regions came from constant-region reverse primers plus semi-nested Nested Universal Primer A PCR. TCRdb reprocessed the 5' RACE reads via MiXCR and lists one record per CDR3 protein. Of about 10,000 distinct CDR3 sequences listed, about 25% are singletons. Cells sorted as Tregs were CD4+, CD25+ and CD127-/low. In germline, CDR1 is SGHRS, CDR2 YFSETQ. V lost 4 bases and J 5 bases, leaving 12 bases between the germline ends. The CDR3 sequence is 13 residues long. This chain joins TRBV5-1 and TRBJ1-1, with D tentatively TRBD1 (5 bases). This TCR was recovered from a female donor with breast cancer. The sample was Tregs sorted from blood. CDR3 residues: CASSPAGYTEAFF. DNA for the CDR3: TGCGCCAGCAGCCCCGCAGGGTATACTGAAGCTTTCTTT.